This entry lists 16 T cell receptor beta chains sequenced from one sample in a study of T cells in localized non-small cell lung cancer. Sequencing used immunoSEQ multiplex PCR; TCRdb keeps in-frame clones, though not all of them. The sample records around 100,000 clones, approximately 86% being singletons. The source was peripheral blood, collected before any cancer treatment. The source of these receptors is a man between 40 and 69 years old with stage I squamous cell lung carcinoma.

The table lists this clone with a few counts. The chain joins TRBV7-9 to TRBJ1-5; D is ambiguous. Looked up from germline, CDR1 is SEHNR and CDR2 is FQNEAQ (reference sequence). The CDR3 covers 12 residues. V gave up 1 base and J gave up 6 bases, with 4 bases separating them. CDR3 amino acids: CASSLGIQPQHF. DNA for the CDR3: TGTGCCAGCAGCTTAGGGATTCAGCCCCAGCATTTT.

The chain links TRBV28 to TRBJ2-7, with 7 bases lining up with TRBD1. Germline lookup yields CDR1 MDHEN and CDR2 SYDVKM. This CDR3 is 12 amino acids long. The junction had 6 bases not matched to a gene; V was cut back by 4 bases and J by 9 bases. In DNA, the CDR3 is TGTGCCAGCAGTTCCGACAGGGAACGGCAGTACTTC. It yields the protein CASSSDRERQYF.

The V call is TRBV6-5, the J call TRBJ1-4, with D unclear. The CDR3 contains 12 residues. The V gene's germline CDR1 is MNHEY and CDR2 SVGAGI. Trimming took 8 bases from V and 4 from J, leaving 8 bases between them. For the CDR3, the DNA is TGTGCCAGCGGGTCGGGTAATGAAAAACTGTTTTTT. It encodes CASGSGNEKLFF.

The chain has TRBV25-1 and TRBJ1-1; a weak D match, TRBD1 (5 bases). V dropped 5 bases and J dropped 5 bases, with 6 bases sitting between them. The CDR3 is 11 residues long. Germline loops: CDR1 MGHDK, CDR2 SYGVNS. The DNA of the CDR3 is TGTGCCAGCAGTAAGGGGACTGAAGCTTTCTTT. It translates to CASSKGTEAFF.

The DNA for the CDR3 is TGTGCCAGTAGTCCCGATCAAGAGACCCAGTACTTC. It is translated as CASSPDQETQYF. The V gene is TRBV19, the J gene TRBJ2-5; D is ambiguous. This CDR3 is built from 12 residues. The ends were cut back, 5 bases at V and 2 bases at J, with 6 bases in the middle. CDR1 LNHDA and CDR2 SQIVND come from the germline V gene (reference sequence).

V is TRBV28 and J is TRBJ2-1; 7 bases map to TRBD1. CDR3 length: 15 amino acids. With 2 bases clipped from V and 6 bases from J, the junction kept 7 bases outside the gene matches. CDR1 MDHEN and CDR2 SYDVKM come from the germline V gene. CDR3 DNA: TGTGCCAGCAGTTTAGTCGGGACAGCCACCAATGAGCAGTTCTTC. As protein: CASSLVGTATNEQFF.

The chain joins TRBV29-1 to TRBJ2-5; D remains unclear. This CDR3 comprises 12 residues. Per the germline V gene, CDR1 is SQVTM and CDR2 is ANQGSEA. V dropped 7 bases and J dropped 5 bases, with 14 bases sitting between them. For the CDR3, the DNA is TGCAGCGCCGGTCCGGATCGGGAGACCCAGTACTTC. Translated, it gives CSAGPDRETQYF. Filled out from reference TRBV29-1 and TRBJ2-5, the complete variable domain reads SAVISQKPSRDICQRGTSLTIQCQVDSQVTMMFWYRQQPGQSLTLIATANQGSEATYESGFVIDKFPISRPNLTFSTLTVSNMSPEDSSIYLCSAGPDRETQYFGPGTRLLVL.

A few counts support this clone. The same CDR3 is also encoded by other DNA sequences in this sample. The CDR3 DNA follows: TGTGCCAGCAGTTTGGCCGGGACTCCTTTTGGCTACGAGCAGTACTTC. Translating gives CASSLAGTPFGYEQYF. J is TRBJ2-7 and V is TRBV6-6, with D tentatively TRBD2 (6 bases). Germline V CDR1 and CDR2: MNHNY, SVGAGI (reference sequence). Trimming took off 4 bases at V and 3 bases at J, with 19 bases between the two ends. The CDR3 covers 16 residues.

V and J are TRBV2 and TRBJ1-2, with 8 bases aligning to TRBD1. V dropped 6 bases and J dropped 1; count of bases not matched to a gene: 7. Germline values: CDR1 SNHLY, CDR2 FYNNEI. The CDR3 sequence is 15 residues long. In nucleotides, the CDR3 is TGTGCCAGCAGGGCCATGGGACAGGTTAACTATGGCTACACCTTC. As protein: CASRAMGQVNYGYTF. The full variable domain, with the rest looked up from reference TRBV2 and TRBJ1-2, is EPEVTQTPSHQVTQMGQEVILRCVPISNHLYFYWYRQILGQKVEFLVSFYNNEISEKSEIFDDQFSVERPDGSNFTLKIRSTKLEDSAMYFCASRAMGQVNYGYTFGSGTRLTVV.

This chain joins TRBV10-2 and TRBJ1-1; tentatively, D is TRBD1 (5 bases). This CDR3 contains 14 residues. Germline V CDR1 and CDR2: WSHSY, SAAADI. Trimming took off 7 bases at V and 4 bases at J, with 16 bases between the two ends. CDR3 nucleotide sequence: TGCGCCAGCAAGTTCACGCAGGGCATCACTGAAGCTTTCTTT. It is translated as CASKFTQGITEAFF.

The J gene is TRBJ2-5, the V gene TRBV7-2, with 7 bases that match TRBD2. CDR1 SGHTA and CDR2 FQGNSA come from the germline V gene. The CDR3 consists of 15 residues. V was pared by 1 base and J by 4 bases, with 6 bases of the junction left unmatched. CDR3 nucleotide sequence: TGTGCCAGCAGCTTAGGGCCGGGCGGGAGAGAGACCCAGTACTTC. Translation gives CASSLGPGGRETQYF.

The chain couples TRBV5-1 to TRBJ1-2, with 12 bases fitting TRBD1. CDR1 is SGHRS, CDR2 YFSETQ, per germline. The ends lost 4 bases at V and 0 bases at J; junction bases unmatched: 10. This CDR3 comprises 18 residues. The DNA of the CDR3 is TGCGCCAGCAGCCTGCTGGGACAGGGGGCGACGACTAACTATGGCTACACCTTC. Protein: CASSLLGQGATTNYGYTF.

The CDR3: CASSEYRGGELFF. In DNA, the CDR3 is TGTGCCAGCAGTGAATATCGGGGCGGGGAGCTGTTTTTT. J is TRBJ2-2 and V is TRBV25-1; maybe TRBD2 (5 bases). V was shortened by 0 bases and J by 7 bases, with 6 bases between the two germline ends. The CDR3 is 13 residues long. Germline loops: CDR1 MGHDK, CDR2 SYGVNS.

The rearrangement joins TRBV5-1 to TRBJ2-7; 9 bases align to TRBD2. The CDR3 has 17 residues. The germline V gene has CDR1 SGHRS and CDR2 YFSETQ. The trim removed 1 base at V and 1 base at J, leaving 9 bases unmatched. For the CDR3, the DNA is TGCGCCAGCAGCTTGACTACTTTAGCGGGGGTATCCTACGAGCAGTACTTC. Protein sequence: CASSLTTLAGVSYEQYF. The whole variable domain, filled in from reference TRBV5-1 and TRBJ2-7, reads KAGVTQTPRYLIKTRGQQVTLSCSPISGHRSVSWYQQTPGQGLQFLFEYFSETQRNKGNFPGRFSGRQFSNSRSEMNVSTLELGDSALYLCASSLTTLAGVSYEQYFGPGTRLTVT.

V and J are TRBV7-3 and TRBJ2-5; D may be TRBD2 (6 bases). The V gene lost 5 bases and the J gene lost 3 bases, with 13 bases spanning the gap. Germline assignment: CDR1 SGHTA and CDR2 FQGTGA. The CDR3 totals 14 residues. The CDR3 region is CASSRSGGEETQYF. The DNA of the CDR3 is TGTGCCAGCAGCCGCTCCGGAGGGGAAGAGACCCAGTACTTC.

The chain links TRBV2 to TRBJ2-2, with D possibly TRBD1 on 6 matching bases. V shed 4 bases and J shed 4 bases, with 16 bases lying between them. This CDR3 spans 16 amino acids. CDR1 is SNHLY and CDR2 is FYNNEI in the germline V gene. In DNA form, the CDR3 reads TGTGCCAGCAGTGTAGGGGGTCTCCGGTTCACCGGGGAGCTGTTTTTT. Amino acid sequence: CASSVGGLRFTGELFF.